This T cell receptor beta chain was identified during a study of OX40 agonist ivuxolimab in advanced cancers. The study's findings and limits: CD8+ T cells showed, on average, more clonal expansion than CD4+ cells. Blood T cells, both CD4+ and CD8+, expanded clonally by week 6 at 0.1 to 3.0 mg/kg. Expansion of clones was among the lowest in partial responders at 0.1-3.0 mg/kg.

V shed 1 base and J shed 5 bases, with 18 bases lying between them. The V gene's germline CDR1 is MGHRA and CDR2 YSYEKL. This CDR3 spans 16 amino acids. Produced via immunoSEQ multiplex PCR; TCRdb's table is partial and in-frame only. Of about 45,000 clones listed, 91% are singletons. To note about this clone: Its antigen is not identified.

V is TRBV4-1 and J is TRBJ2-7, with TRBD2 as a possible D gene (6 bases). The clonotype originates from an adult with an advanced solid tumor such as melanoma, head and neck, liver or kidney cancer. This specimen was CD4+ or CD8+ T cells sorted from blood, taken in a trial of the OX40 agonist ivuxolimab. The DNA of the CDR3 is TGCGCCAGCAGCCAAGGGGTGGCTCGACTAGGCCACGAGCAGTACTTC. Its protein is CASSQGVARLGHEQYF.